Following are 20 T cell receptor beta chains from one sample sequenced in a study of cytomegalovirus exposure and HLA in healthy donors. Amplification used 60 Vbeta primers and 13 Jbeta primers. This table comes from immunoSEQ multiplex PCR, and its TCRdb copy is limited to in-frame clones, with some not included. Of about 150,000 clones in the sample, 75% to 80% were seen once. Sequenced material: PBMCs. The receptors derive from a woman in her twenties or thirties in good health and CMV-seronegative.

V usage is TRBV6-5 and J usage is TRBJ1-1, with 10 bases fitting TRBD1. V was pared by 6 bases and J by 2 bases, with 6 bases of the junction left unmatched. CDR1 and CDR2 (germline): MNHEY, SVGAGI. CDR3 size: 15 residues. Here the CDR3 DNA reads TGTGCCAGCAGAGCCGGGACAGGGGTCAACACTGAAGCTTTCTTT. Residues: CASRAGTGVNTEAFF.

The rearrangement joins TRBV6-6 to TRBJ1-2, with D hard to call. CDR3 length equals 14 residues. The V end lost 2 bases, the J end lost 8 bases, and 15 bases lay between the germline ends. Germline-derived CDR1 and CDR2 are MNHNY and SVGAGI (reference sequence). In nucleotides, the CDR3 is TGTGCCAGCAGTTACGGGCTCGGGGAACTAGGCTACACCTTC. Encoded protein: CASSYGLGELGYTF.

J is TRBJ2-2 and V is TRBV6-6, with 11 bases matching TRBD1. Germline lookup yields CDR1 MNHNY and CDR2 SVGAGI (reference sequence). The CDR3 covers 16 residues. V dropped 7 bases and J dropped 6; count of bases not matched to a gene: 10. DNA for the CDR3: TGTGCCAGCAAGGGGACAGGGGGATTGCGAGCCGGGGAGCTGTTTTTT. Amino acids: CASKGTGGLRAGELFF.

The table lists this clone with a count of one. The rearrangement joins TRBV10-3 to TRBJ2-1; D gene uncertain. The CDR3 spans 17 residues. V lost 0 bases, J lost 8 bases, and 20 bases lay in between. Germline V gene data show CDR1 as ENHRY and CDR2 as SYGVKD. CDR3 residues: CAISESIESPATDEQFF. The CDR3 DNA sequence: TGTGCCATCAGTGAGTCAATCGAGTCCCCCGCTACAGATGAGCAGTTCTTC.

The chain carries TRBV14 and TRBJ2-5; tentatively, D is TRBD2 (5 bases). Trimming cost V 4 bases and J 5 bases, with 14 bases left between them. Germline V lookup: CDR1 SGHDN, CDR2 FVKESK. The CDR3 has 14 amino acids. Written as DNA, the CDR3 is TGTGCCAGCAGCCTAGGACTCCATTGGGAGACCCAGTACTTC. Protein: CASSLGLHWETQYF. Together with reference TRBV14 and TRBJ2-5, the CDR3 gives the full variable domain: EAGVTQFPSHSVIEKGQTVTLRCDPISGHDNLYWYRRVMGKEIKFLLHFVKESKQDESGMPNNRFLAERTGGTYSTLKVQPAELEDSGVYFCASSLGLHWETQYFGPGTRLLVL.

The rearrangement joins TRBV9 to TRBJ2-7; possibly TRBD1 for D (6 bases). The CDR3 is 14 amino acids. CDR1 SGDLS and CDR2 YYNGEE come from the germline V gene. The ends were cut back, 3 bases at V and 0 bases at J, with 10 bases in the middle. In nucleotides, the CDR3 is TGTGCCAGCAGCGGGGGGACATACTCCTACGAGCAGTACTTC. It codes for CASSGGTYSYEQYF.

This clone was seen repeatedly, ten times or more. V and J are TRBV2 and TRBJ2-4; 9 nucleotides line up with TRBD2. After removal of 4 bases from V and 4 bases from J, the junction contained 8 bases not matched to a gene. This CDR3 is 16 amino acids long. Germline V CDR1 and CDR2: SNHLY, FYNNEI. CDR3 loop: CASSGERGVTKNIQYF. CDR3 nucleotides: TGTGCCAGCAGTGGGGAGCGGGGGGTGACAAAAAACATTCAGTACTTC.

The J gene is TRBJ2-1, the V gene TRBV5-5, with 8 bases matching TRBD1. This CDR3 has 15 amino acids. J lost 4 bases, V lost 2 bases, and 5 bases had no gene match. Germline V CDR1 and CDR2: SGHKS, YYEKEE (reference sequence). The CDR3 nucleotides are TGTGCCAGCAGCTTTAGCCAGGGGGCTTACAATGAGCAGTTCTTC. Encoded protein: CASSFSQGAYNEQFF.

The V gene is TRBV10-3, the J gene TRBJ1-2; D is unresolved. Germline CDR1 is ENHRY and CDR2 is SYGVKD. The CDR3 covers 13 residues. The V end was cut by 7 bases, the J end by 2 bases, with 11 bases between. The CDR3 DNA sequence: TGTGCCATCACTGAACAGCTAAACTATGGCTACACCTTC. Translated: CAITEQLNYGYTF.

This clone was detected once. The CDR3 nucleotides read TGCGCCAGCACCTCTAGCGGGGGGGCCATAGGAGAGCAGTTCTTC. Protein sequence: CASTSSGGAIGEQFF. V is TRBV4-3 and J is TRBJ2-1, with 12 bases identical to TRBD2. Trimming removed 7 bases from V and 10 bases from J; junction bases left unmatched: 11. The CDR3 runs to 15 residues. CDR1 is LGHNA and CDR2 is YSLEER in the germline V gene.

The rearrangement links TRBV13 to TRBJ1-1; possible D gene TRBD1, 6 bases. The CDR3 sequence is 13 residues long. V was trimmed by 7 bases and J by 4 bases, leaving 13 bases between them. Germline V gene lookup returns CDR1 PRHDT and CDR2 FYEKMQ (reference sequence). The CDR3 nucleotides read TGTGCCAGCAAGGGGGACGGCCCCACTGAAGCTTTCTTT. Encoded protein: CASKGDGPTEAFF.

The chain has TRBV13 and TRBJ2-7, with D perhaps matching TRBD1 (5 bases). Germline V gene data show CDR1 as PRHDT and CDR2 as FYEKMQ (reference sequence). The CDR3 is 15 amino acids. Trimming shortened V by 0 bases and J by 0 bases, and 9 bases separated the two germline ends. Written as DNA, the CDR3 is TGTGCCAGCAGCTTAGGTCGACAGATCTCCTACGAGCAGTACTTC. Translating it yields CASSLGRQISYEQYF.

This clone was seen once. The chain combines TRBV9 with TRBJ2-7, with 7 nucleotides matching TRBD1. This CDR3 spans 14 amino acids. V gave up 0 bases and J gave up 3 bases; unmatched junction bases: 3. Germline assignment: CDR1 SGDLS and CDR2 YYNGEE. The CDR3 coding sequence is TGTGCCAGCAGCGTAGTAGCAGGGGGCTACGAGCAGTACTTC. Its protein product is CASSVVAGGYEQYF.

The chain links TRBV28 to TRBJ1-5, with 9 bases that match TRBD1. CDR3 length: 13 amino acids. Germline CDR1 MDHEN, CDR2 SYDVKM. The V gene end was trimmed by 7 bases and the J gene end by 4 bases; junction bases not matched to a gene: 2. The CDR3 DNA reads as TGTGCCAGCACACAGGGGGCAAATCAGCCCCAGCATTTT. This codes for CASTQGANQPQHF.

The genes are TRBV5-1 and TRBJ2-1; 8 bases match TRBD2. The CDR3 consists of 15 residues. The germline V gene has CDR1 SGHRS and CDR2 YFSETQ. The ends lost 8 bases at V and 0 bases at J; junction bases unmatched: 7. Here the CDR3 reads CASRGGFSSYNEQFF. The CDR3 DNA reads as TGCGCCAGTCGGGGGGGGTTTAGCTCCTACAATGAGCAGTTCTTC.

The chain couples TRBV5-5 to TRBJ1-5; 7 bases are shared with TRBD1. Trimming at V came to 1 base and at J to 6 bases, leaving 4 bases not matched to a gene. CDR1 and CDR2 from the germline V gene are SGHKS and YYEKEE (reference sequence). The CDR3 extends over 14 amino acids. CDR3 bases: TGTGCCAGCAGCTTGCGGCAGGGGGGTCAGCCCCAGCATTTT. Translating gives CASSLRQGGQPQHF.

This clone has only one observation. The rearrangement joins TRBV6-5 to TRBJ1-2; unclear D gene. The V gene's germline CDR1 is MNHEY and CDR2 SVGAGI. V lost 6 bases and J lost 6, with 17 bases in between. The CDR3 is made up of 14 amino acids. CDR3 nucleotide sequence: TGTGCCAGCAGGCGAAATGTCTTTGGAGATGGCTACACCTTC. Encoded protein: CASRRNVFGDGYTF.

The V and J genes are TRBV7-2 and TRBJ1-4; D is ambiguous. Per the germline V gene, CDR1 is SGHTA and CDR2 is FQGNSA. The CDR3 is 15 amino acids. Between the trimmed V and J ends, which lost 1 base and 4 bases, there was a span of 10 bases. This chain's CDR3 is CASSLGGVDNEKLFF. For the CDR3, the DNA is TGTGCCAGCAGCTTAGGCGGAGTTGATAATGAAAAACTGTTTTTT.

The chain has TRBV9 and TRBJ1-2; 8 bases are shared with TRBD1. The ends lost 0 bases at V and 1 base at J; junction bases unmatched: 2. The CDR3 has 15 residues. The germline V gene encodes CDR1 SGDLS and CDR2 YYNGEE. The CDR3 sequence is CASSVGDRFNYGYTF. The CDR3 DNA sequence: TGTGCCAGCAGCGTAGGGGACAGGTTTAACTATGGCTACACCTTC.

The chain joins TRBV30 to TRBJ1-5; D unresolved. The CDR3 is 12 amino acids. Trimming removed 2 bases from V and 9 bases from J, with 11 bases in between. CDR1 and CDR2 (germline): GTSNPN, SVGIG (reference sequence). The CDR3 nucleotides are TGTGCCTGGAGTTACGAGGGTAGGCCCCAGCATTTT. This gives the protein CAWSYEGRPQHF.